This TCR beta chain was sequenced for a study of vaccination and CD4 T cells after COVID-19. Background on the study: Six males and four females, two Hispanic, made up the convalescents. Post-diagnosis, post-COVID samples were collected after a median 101 days, ranging 35 to 161. Timing of post-vaccine sample collection was a median about 72 days after dose two, with a range of 14 to 241.

This clonotype showed up just a few times. What it binds is not known. Treatment specified: roughly 11-day PBMC culture with coronavirus spike peptide pools or control peptides (ViraFEST assay). Two million PBMCs were grown per well alongside 9 to 10 IU/ml IL-2 and about 10 ug/ml peptide pools. With the Oncomine TCR Beta short-read assay, DNA from cultured CD4+ T cells was sequenced. TCRdb recomputed calls from the PCR reads with MiXCR, one row per CDR3 protein. The profile shows some 18,000 distinct CDR3 sequences, approximately 29% of them singletons. Germline V gives CDR1 MNHEY, CDR2 SMNVEV (reference sequence). With 8 bases removed from V and 4 bases from J, the gap between germline ends came to 20 bases. There are 15 residues in the CDR3.

This chain links TRBV27 with TRBJ1-1; D gene unclear. Material for sequencing was cultured CD4+ T cells from blood. This receptor was taken from a human donor with COVID-19. The CDR3 region has the DNA TGTGCCAGCTCCTCAGGCTCGAAAGGTCCCACTGAAGCTTTCTTT. This codes for CASSSGSKGPTEAFF.